Listed below are T cell receptor beta chains from one sample, sequenced in a study of Graves' ophthalmopathy and Graves' hyperthyroidism. Each CDR3 protein is one row after TCRdb ran MiXCR on the multiplex PCR reads. The table includes about 400,000 distinct CDR3 sequences, over 20% detected once. The sequenced material came from peripheral blood. Receptors were obtained from a woman between 18 and 29 years old with stable Graves' hyperthyroidism. The CDR3 runs from the conserved cysteine through the conserved F or W. A D gene is named only where the DNA matches it firmly. Some rows mark clone size as missing; the rest say once, few, many or name a class of expanded clone.

clone size,V gene,J gene,D gene,CDR3 length,CDR3 protein,CDR3 DNA
few,TRBV18,TRBJ2-7,NA,15,CASSLDRITAAEQYF,TGTGCCAGCTCACTGGACAGAATAACCGCAGCTGAGCAGTACTTC
many,TRBV6-5,TRBJ2-7,TRBD1,13,CASSLDRGYEQYF,TGTGCCAGCAGCCTAGACAGGGGTTACGAGCAGTACTTC
many,TRBV20-1,TRBJ2-7,NA,15,CSASNAEAGSYEQYF,TGCAGTGCTAGTAACGCGGAGGCGGGCTCCTACGAGCAGTACTTC
few,TRBV27,TRBJ1-1,NA,18,CASTHAPGSRASGTEAFF,TGTGCCAGCACCCACGCCCCTGGGTCAAGAGCCTCAGGCACTGAAGCTTTCTTT
many,TRBV20-1,TRBJ2-7,NA,14,CSARGETSRGEQYF,TGCAGTGCTAGGGGCGAGACTAGTCGGGGCGAGCAGTACTTC
NA,TRBV3-1,TRBJ2-2,TRBD2,16,CASSRRTSANTGELFF,TGTGCCAGCAGTCGTAGGACTAGCGCGAACACCGGGGAGCTGTTTTTT
NA,TRBV12-3/TRBV12-4,TRBJ2-7,NA,13,CASGRDPGLGQYF,TGTGCCTCGGGGCGGGACCCTGGTCTCGGGCAGTACTTC
NA,TRBV12-3/TRBV12-4,TRBJ1-2,NA,15,CASSLTGTRGYGYTF,TGTGCCAGCAGTCTGACCGGGACTCGGGGCTATGGCTACACCTTC
NA,TRBV12-3/TRBV12-4,TRBJ1-1,NA,13,CASSLSPGTEAFF,TGTGCCAGCAGTTTATCCCCTGGCACTGAAGCTTTCTTT
many,TRBV29-1,TRBJ1-2,NA,13,CSVERGASYGYTF,TGCAGCGTTGAGAGAGGGGCCTCCTATGGCTACACCTTC
few,TRBV12-3/TRBV12-4,TRBJ2-7,TRBD1,15,CASRLGTGLSYEQYF,TGTGCCAGCAGACTCGGGACAGGGCTCTCCTACGAGCAGTACTTC
many,TRBV29-1,TRBJ2-5,TRBD2,13,CSVETSGSETQYF,TGCAGCGTGGAGACTAGCGGGAGTGAGACCCAGTACTTC
many,TRBV6-2/TRBV6-3,TRBJ2-7,TRBD2,15,CASSALTSGGYEQYF,TGTGCCAGCAGTGCCTTGACTAGCGGGGGCTACGAGCAGTACTTC
many,TRBV15,TRBJ1-1,NA,15,CATSRARGTRTDAFF,TGTGCCACCAGCAGAGCTCGAGGGACAAGGACTGATGCTTTCTTT
many,TRBV28,TRBJ2-7,NA,12,CASRYGSYEQYF,TGTGCCAGCAGATACGGATCCTACGAGCAGTACTTC
many,TRBV5-1,TRBJ1-5,TRBD1,15,CASSRTGGSNQPQHF,TGCGCCAGCAGCCGGACAGGGGGAAGCAATCAGCCCCAGCATTTT
NA,TRBV5-1,TRBJ2-7,TRBD2,15,CASIWTSGSSYEQYF,TGCGCCAGCATCTGGACTAGCGGGAGCTCCTACGAGCAGTACTTC
many,TRBV6-1,TRBJ1-5,NA,13,CASSGGPNQPQHF,TGTGCCAGCAGTGGCGGGCCCAATCAGCCCCAGCATTTT
many,TRBV28,TRBJ1-5,NA,15,CASSYRKGLDQPQHF,TGTGCCAGCAGTTACAGGAAAGGCCTCGATCAGCCCCAGCATTTT
few,TRBV18,TRBJ2-7,NA,15,CASSPITWQAPKEYF,TGTGCCAGCTCACCTATCACTTGGCAGGCCCCAAAGGAGTACTTC
NA,TRBV6-5,TRBJ2-7,TRBD2,14,CASSSSGGARQQYF,TGTGCCAGCAGTTCAAGCGGGGGGGCAAGGCAGCAGTACTTC
many,TRBV19,TRBJ1-2,TRBD1,15,CASSMQGAPHYGYTF,TGTGCCAGTAGTATGCAGGGGGCACCCCACTATGGCTACACCTTC
many,TRBV20-1,TRBJ1-3,NA,12,CSAMEPGNTIYF,TGCAGTGCTATGGAGCCTGGAAACACCATATATTTT
NA,TRBV20-1,TRBJ1-6,TRBD1,14,CSAGQDPFNSPLHF,TGCAGTGCTGGACAGGATCCTTTTAATTCACCCCTCCACTTT
many,TRBV19,TRBJ1-5,NA,14,CASNPDGSNQPQHF,TGTGCCAGTAACCCGGACGGTAGCAATCAGCCCCAGCATTTT
few,TRBV19,TRBJ2-3,TRBD2,15,CASSAGASGSYTQYF,TGTGCCAGTAGTGCTGGGGCTAGCGGGAGTTATACGCAGTATTTT